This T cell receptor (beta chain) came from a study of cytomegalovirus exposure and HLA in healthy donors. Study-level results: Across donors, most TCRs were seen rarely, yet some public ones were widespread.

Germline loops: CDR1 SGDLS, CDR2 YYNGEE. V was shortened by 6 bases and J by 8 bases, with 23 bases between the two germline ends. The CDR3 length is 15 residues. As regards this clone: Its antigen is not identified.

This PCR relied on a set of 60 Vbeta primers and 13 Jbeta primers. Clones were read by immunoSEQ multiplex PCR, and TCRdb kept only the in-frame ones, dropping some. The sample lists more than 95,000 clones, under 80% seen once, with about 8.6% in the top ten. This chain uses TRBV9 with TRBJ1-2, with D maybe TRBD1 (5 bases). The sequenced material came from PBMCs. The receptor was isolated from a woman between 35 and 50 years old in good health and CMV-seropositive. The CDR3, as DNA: TGTGCCAGCACTTATACTACCGGACATGATTGGGGCTACACCTTC. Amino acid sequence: CASTYTTGHDWGYTF.